This TCR beta chain is from a study of blood T cell repertoires in COVID-19. Across the whole study: The United States, Italy and Spain were the sources of the acute and convalescent COVID-19 samples. From T cells, B-cell-depleted T cells, or PBMCs came the material, which was cDNA or gDNA.

How the authors handled the data: Amplification with reference gene primers provided the estimates of nucleated cell counts. The protocol was immunoSEQ multiplex PCR, while the TCRdb copy is restricted to in-frame clones and leaves out a portion. The V and J calls and clone size were taken over from that table, and D and trimming were inferred from the DNA. Of 200,000 to 250,000 clones detected, approximately 84% appear once; the ten largest clones hold 3.5% to 4.5%. The CDR3 is 16 amino acids. Trimming took off 3 bases at V and 6 bases at J, with 18 bases between the two ends. Germline assignment: CDR1 SGHTA and CDR2 FQGTGA.

The clonotype originates from a middle-aged man with acute or convalescent COVID-19. Sequenced input: peripheral blood. This chain uses TRBV7-3 with TRBJ2-1; possibly TRBD2 for D (7 bases). Here the CDR3 reads CASSFSRGAETNEQFF. The CDR3 region has the DNA TGTGCCAGCAGCTTCTCTCGGGGGGCAGAGACCAATGAGCAGTTCTTC.